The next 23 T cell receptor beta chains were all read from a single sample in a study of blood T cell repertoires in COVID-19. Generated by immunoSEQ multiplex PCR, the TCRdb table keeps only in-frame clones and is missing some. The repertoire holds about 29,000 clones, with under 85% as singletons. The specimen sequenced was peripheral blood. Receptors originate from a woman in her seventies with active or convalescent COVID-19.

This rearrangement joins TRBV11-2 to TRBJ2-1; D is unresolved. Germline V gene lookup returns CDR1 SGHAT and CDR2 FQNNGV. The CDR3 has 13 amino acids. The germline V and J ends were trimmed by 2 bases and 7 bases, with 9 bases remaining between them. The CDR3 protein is CASSLMAENEQFF. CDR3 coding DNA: TGTGCCAGCAGCTTAATGGCGGAGAATGAGCAGTTCTTC.

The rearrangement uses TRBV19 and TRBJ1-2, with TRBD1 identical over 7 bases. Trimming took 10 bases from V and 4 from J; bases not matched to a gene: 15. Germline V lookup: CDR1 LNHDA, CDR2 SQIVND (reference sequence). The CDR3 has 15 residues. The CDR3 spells CATHQGPRDSYGYTF. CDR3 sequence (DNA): TGTGCCACCCACCAGGGGCCCCGGGACAGCTATGGCTACACCTTC.

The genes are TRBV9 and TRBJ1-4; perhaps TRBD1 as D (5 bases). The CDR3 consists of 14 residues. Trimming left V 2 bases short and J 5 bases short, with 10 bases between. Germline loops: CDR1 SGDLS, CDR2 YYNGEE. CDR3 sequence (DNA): TGTGCCAGCAGCGTCCGGGAGGGGAATGAAAAACTGTTTTTT. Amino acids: CASSVREGNEKLFF.

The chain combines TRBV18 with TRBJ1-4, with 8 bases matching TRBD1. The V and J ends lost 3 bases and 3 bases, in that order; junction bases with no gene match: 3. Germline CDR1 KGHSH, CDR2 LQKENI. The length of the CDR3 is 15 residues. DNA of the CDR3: TGTGCCAGCTCACCGGGACAGGCATCTAATGAAAAACTGTTTTTT. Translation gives CASSPGQASNEKLFF.

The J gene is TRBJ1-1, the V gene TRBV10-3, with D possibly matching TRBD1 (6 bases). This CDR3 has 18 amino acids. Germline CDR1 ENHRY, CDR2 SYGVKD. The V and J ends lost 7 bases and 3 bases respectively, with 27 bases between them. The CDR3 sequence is CAIKRETGGRRTYTEAFF. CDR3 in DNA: TGTGCCATCAAACGCGAAACGGGGGGCAGGCGGACCTACACTGAAGCTTTCTTT.

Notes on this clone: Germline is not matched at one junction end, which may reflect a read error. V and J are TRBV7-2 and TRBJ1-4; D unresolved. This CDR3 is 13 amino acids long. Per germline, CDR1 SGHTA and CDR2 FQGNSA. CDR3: CASSIDKSKKLFF. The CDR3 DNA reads TGTGCCAGCAGCATCGACAAAAGTAAAAAGCTGTTTTTT.

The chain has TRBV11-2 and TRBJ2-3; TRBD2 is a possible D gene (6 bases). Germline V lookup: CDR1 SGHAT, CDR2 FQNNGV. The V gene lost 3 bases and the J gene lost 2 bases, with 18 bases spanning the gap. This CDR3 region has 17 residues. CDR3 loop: CASSFVFPGADTDTQYF. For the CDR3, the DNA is TGTGCCAGCAGCTTTGTCTTCCCGGGAGCCGACACAGATACGCAGTATTTT.

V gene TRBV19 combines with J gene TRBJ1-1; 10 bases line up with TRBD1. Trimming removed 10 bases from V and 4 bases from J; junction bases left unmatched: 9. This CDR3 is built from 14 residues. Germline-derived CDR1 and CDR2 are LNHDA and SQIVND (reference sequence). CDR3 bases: TGTGCCACCACAGACAGGGGGCGAGGCACTGAAGCTTTCTTT. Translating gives CATTDRGRGTEAFF.

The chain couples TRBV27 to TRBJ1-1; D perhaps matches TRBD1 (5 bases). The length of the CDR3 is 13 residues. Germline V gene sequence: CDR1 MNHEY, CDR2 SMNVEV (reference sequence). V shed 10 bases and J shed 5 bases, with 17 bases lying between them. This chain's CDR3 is CATSRGGRTEAFF. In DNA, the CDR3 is TGTGCCACCTCCCGGGGGGGACGTACTGAAGCTTTCTTT.

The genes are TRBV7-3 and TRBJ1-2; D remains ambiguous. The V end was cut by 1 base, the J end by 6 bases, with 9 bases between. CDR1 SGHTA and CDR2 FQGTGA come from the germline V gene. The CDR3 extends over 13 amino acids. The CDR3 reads CASSLRLGDGYTF. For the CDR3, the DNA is TGTGCCAGCAGCTTAAGATTGGGAGATGGCTACACCTTC. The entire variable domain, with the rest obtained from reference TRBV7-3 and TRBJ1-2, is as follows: GAGVSQTPSNKVTEKGKYVELRCDPISGHTALYWYRQSLGQGPEFLIYFQGTGAADDSGLPNDRFFAVRPEGSVSTLKIQRTERGDSAVYLCASSLRLGDGYTFGSGTRLTVV.

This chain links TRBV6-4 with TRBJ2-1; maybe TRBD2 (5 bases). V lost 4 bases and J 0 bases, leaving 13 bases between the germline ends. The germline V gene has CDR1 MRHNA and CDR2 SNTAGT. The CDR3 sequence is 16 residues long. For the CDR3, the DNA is TGTGCCAGCAGTGTAGGTAGGGAGCTCTCCTACAATGAGCAGTTCTTC. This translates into CASSVGRELSYNEQFF.

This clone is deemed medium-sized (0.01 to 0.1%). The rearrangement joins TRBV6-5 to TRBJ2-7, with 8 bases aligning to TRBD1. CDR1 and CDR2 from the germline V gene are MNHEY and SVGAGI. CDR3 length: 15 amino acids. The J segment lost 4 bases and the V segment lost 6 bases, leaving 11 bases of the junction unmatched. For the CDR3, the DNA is TGTGCCAGCAGACCCTGGACAGGGAGGCTATACGAGCAGTACTTC. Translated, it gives CASRPWTGRLYEQYF.

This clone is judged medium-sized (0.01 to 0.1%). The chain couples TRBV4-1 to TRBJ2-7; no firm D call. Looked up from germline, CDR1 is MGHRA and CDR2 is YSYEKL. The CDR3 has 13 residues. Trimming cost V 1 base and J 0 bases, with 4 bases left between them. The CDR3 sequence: CASSQVFSYEQYF. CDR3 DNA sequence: TGCGCCAGCAGCCAAGTATTCTCCTACGAGCAGTACTTC.

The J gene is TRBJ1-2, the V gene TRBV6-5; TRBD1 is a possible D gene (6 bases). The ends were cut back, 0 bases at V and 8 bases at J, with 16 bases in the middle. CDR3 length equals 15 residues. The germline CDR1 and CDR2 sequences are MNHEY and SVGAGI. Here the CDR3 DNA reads TGTGCCAGCAGTTACTCTTCCGGGGGGCGAGGAGGCTACACCTTC. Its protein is CASSYSSGGRGGYTF.

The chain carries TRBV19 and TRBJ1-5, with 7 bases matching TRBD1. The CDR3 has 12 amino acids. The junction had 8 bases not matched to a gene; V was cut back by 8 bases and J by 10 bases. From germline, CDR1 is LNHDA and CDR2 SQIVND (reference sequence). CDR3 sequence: CASLGAGGPQHF. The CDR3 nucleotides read TGTGCCAGTTTGGGAGCAGGGGGACCCCAGCATTTT.

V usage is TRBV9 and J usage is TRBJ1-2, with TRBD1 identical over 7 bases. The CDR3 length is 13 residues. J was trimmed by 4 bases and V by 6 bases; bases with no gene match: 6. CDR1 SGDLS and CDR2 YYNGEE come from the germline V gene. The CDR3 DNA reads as TGTGCCAGCACCCGACAGGGACTCTATGGCTACACCTTC. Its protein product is CASTRQGLYGYTF.

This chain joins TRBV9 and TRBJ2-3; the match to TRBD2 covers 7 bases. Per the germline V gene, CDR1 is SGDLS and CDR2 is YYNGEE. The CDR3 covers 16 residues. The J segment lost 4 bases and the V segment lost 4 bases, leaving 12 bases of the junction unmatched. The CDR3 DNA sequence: TGTGCCAGCAGCATCGGGGGGATTGTATGGTCAGATACGCAGTATTTT. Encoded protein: CASSIGGIVWSDTQYF.

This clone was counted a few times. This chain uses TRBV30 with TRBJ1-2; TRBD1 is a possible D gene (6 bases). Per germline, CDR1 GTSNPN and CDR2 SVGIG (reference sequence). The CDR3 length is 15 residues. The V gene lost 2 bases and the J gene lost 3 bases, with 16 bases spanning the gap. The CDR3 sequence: CAWSLYRAVDYGYTF. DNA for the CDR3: TGTGCCTGGAGTCTCTACAGGGCCGTAGACTATGGCTACACCTTC.

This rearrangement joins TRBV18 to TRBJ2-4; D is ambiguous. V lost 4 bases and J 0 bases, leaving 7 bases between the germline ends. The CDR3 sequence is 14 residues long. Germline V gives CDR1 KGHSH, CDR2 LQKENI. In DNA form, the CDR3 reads TGTGCCAGCTCACGCACAGTAGCCAAAAACATTCAGTACTTC. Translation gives CASSRTVAKNIQYF.

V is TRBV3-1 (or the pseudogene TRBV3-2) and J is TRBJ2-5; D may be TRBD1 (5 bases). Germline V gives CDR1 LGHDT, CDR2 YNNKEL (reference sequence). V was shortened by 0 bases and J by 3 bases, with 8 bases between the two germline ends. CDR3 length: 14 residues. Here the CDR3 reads CASSQEDREETQYF. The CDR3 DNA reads TGTGCCAGCAGCCAAGAAGACAGAGAAGAGACCCAGTACTTC.

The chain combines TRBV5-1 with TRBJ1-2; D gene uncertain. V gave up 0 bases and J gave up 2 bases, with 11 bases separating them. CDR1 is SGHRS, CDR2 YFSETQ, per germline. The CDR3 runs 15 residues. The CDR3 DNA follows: TGCGCCAGCAGCTTGGCCGGTGCGGGCAACTATGGCTACACCTTC. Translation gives CASSLAGAGNYGYTF. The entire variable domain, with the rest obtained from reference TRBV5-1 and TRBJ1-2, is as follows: KAGVTQTPRYLIKTRGQQVTLSCSPISGHRSVSWYQQTPGQGLQFLFEYFSETQRNKGNFPGRFSGRQFSNSRSEMNVSTLELGDSALYLCASSLAGAGNYGYTFGSGTRLTVV.

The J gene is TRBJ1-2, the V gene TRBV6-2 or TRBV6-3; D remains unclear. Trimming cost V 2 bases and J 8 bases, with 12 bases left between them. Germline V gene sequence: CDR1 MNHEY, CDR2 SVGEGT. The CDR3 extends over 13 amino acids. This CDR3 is CASSYLARWGYTF. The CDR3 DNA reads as TGTGCCAGCAGTTACCTTGCGCGGTGGGGCTACACCTTC.

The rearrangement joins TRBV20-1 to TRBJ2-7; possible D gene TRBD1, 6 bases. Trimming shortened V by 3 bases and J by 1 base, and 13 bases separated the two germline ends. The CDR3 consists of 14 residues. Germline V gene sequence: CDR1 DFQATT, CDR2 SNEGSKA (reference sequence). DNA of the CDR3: TGCAGTGCTAGTGGGGACACCCGGTCCTACGAGCAGTACTTC. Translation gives CSASGDTRSYEQYF.